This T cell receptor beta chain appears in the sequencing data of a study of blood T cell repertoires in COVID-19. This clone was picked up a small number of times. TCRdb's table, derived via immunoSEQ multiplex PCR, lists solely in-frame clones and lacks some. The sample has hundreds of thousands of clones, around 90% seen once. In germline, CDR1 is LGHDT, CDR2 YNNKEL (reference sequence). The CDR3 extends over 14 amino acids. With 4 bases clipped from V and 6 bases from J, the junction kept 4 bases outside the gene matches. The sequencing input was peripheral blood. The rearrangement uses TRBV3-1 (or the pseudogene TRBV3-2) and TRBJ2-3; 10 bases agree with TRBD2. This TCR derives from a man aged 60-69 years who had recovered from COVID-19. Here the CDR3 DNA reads TGTGCCAGCAGCCCGCTAGCGGGGGTCGATACGCAGTATTTT. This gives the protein CASSPLAGVDTQYF.